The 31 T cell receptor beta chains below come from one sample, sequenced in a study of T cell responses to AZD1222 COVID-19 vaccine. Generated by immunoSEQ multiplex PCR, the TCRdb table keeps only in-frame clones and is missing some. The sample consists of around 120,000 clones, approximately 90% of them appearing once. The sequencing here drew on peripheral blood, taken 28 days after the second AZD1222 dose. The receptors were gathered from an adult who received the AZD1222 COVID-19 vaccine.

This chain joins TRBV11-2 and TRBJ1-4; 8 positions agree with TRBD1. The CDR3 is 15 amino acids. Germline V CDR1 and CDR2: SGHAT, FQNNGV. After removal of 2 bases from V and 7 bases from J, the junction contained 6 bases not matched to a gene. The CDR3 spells CASSLSSQGVEKLFF. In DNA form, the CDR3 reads TGTGCCAGCAGCTTATCTTCACAGGGGGTTGAAAAACTGTTTTTT.

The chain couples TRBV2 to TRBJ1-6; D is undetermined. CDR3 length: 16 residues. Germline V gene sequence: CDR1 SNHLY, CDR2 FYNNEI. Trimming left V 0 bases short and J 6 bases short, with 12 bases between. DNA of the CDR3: TGTGCCAGCAGTGAAGCGATGGTGGGTGCTAATTCACCCCTCCACTTT. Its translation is CASSEAMVGANSPLHF.

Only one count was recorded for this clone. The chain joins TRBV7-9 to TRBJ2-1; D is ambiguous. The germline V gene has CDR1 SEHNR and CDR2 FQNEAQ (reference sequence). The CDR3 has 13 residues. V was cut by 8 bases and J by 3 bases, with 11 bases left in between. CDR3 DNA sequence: TGTGCCAGCCGCAGCGTTAACTACAATGAGCAGTTCTTC. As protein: CASRSVNYNEQFF.

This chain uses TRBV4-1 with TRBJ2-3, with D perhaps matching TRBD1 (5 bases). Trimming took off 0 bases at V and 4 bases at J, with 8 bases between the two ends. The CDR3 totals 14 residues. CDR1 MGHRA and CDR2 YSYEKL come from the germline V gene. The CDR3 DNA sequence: TGCGCCAGCAGCCAAGAGGGGCACGCAGATACGCAGTATTTT. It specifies CASSQEGHADTQYF.

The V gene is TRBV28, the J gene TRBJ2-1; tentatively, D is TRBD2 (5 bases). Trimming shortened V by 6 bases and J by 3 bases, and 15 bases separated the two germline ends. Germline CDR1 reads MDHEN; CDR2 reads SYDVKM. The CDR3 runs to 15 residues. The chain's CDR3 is CASRISVVNYNEQFF. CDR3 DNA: TGTGCCAGCAGAATTAGCGTCGTGAACTACAATGAGCAGTTCTTC.

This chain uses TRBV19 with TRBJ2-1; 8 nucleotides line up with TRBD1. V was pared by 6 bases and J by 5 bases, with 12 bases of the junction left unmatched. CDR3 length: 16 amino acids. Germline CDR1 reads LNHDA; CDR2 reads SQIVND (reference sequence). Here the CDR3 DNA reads TGTGCCAGTAGCCAAAGTACAGGGGGAGCGGACAATGAGCAGTTCTTC. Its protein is CASSQSTGGADNEQFF.

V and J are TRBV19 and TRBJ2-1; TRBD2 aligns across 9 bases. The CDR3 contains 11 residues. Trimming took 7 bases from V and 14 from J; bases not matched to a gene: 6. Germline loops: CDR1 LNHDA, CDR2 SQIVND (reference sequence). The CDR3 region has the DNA TGTGCCAGTAAATTTAGCGGGAGTGAGTTCTTC. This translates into CASKFSGSEFF.

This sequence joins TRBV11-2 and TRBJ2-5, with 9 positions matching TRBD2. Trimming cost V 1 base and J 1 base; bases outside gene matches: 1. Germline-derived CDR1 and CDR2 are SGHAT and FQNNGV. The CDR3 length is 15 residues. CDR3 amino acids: CASSLGAGGQETQYF. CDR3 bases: TGTGCCAGCAGCTTAGGAGCGGGAGGCCAAGAGACCCAGTACTTC.

The CDR3 DNA reads as TGTGCCAGCAGCCCCGGGACAGGGCTAGTTGGAAACACCATATATTTT. Translating gives CASSPGTGLVGNTIYF. The chain has TRBV28 and TRBJ1-3; 9 positions match TRBD1. Germline values: CDR1 MDHEN, CDR2 SYDVKM. The ends lost 6 bases at V and 3 bases at J; junction bases unmatched: 9. The CDR3 loop spans 16 amino acids.

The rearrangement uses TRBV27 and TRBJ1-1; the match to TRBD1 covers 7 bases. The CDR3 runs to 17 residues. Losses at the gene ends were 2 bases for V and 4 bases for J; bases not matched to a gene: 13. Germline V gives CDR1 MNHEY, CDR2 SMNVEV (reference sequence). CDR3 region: CASSLRGTPGQFTEAFF. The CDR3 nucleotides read TGTGCCAGCAGTTTAAGGGGAACCCCGGGACAGTTCACTGAAGCTTTCTTT.

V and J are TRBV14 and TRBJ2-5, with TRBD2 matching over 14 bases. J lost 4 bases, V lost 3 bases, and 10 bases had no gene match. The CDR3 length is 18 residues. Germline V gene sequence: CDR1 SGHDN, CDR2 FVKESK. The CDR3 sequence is CASSHLGSGLAGAETQYF. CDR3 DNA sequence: TGTGCCAGCAGCCACTTGGGGTCGGGACTAGCGGGAGCAGAGACCCAGTACTTC.

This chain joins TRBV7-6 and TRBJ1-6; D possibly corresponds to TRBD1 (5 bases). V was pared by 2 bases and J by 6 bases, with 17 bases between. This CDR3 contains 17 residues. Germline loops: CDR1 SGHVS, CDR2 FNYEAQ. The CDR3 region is CASSLSRTRIFNSPLHF. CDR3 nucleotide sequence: TGTGCCAGCAGCTTATCACGGACAAGGATTTTTAATTCACCCCTCCACTTT.

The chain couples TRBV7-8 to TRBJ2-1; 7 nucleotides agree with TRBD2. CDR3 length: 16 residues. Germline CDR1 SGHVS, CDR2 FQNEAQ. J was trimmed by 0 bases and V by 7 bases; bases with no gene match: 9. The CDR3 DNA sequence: TGTGCCAGCATAGACCGGGAGGCCCCCTCCTACAATGAGCAGTTCTTC. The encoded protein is CASIDREAPSYNEQFF.

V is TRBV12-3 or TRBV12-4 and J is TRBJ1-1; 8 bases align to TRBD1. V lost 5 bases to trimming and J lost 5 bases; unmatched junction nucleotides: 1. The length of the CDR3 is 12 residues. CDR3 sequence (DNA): TGTGCCAGCAGTACAGGGGGGACTGAAGCTTTCTTT. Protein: CASSTGGTEAFF.

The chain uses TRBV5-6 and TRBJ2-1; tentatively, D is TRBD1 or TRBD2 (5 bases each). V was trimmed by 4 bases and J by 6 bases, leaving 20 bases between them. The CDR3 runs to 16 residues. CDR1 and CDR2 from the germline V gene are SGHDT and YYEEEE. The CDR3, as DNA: TGTGCCAGCAGCACATACGGGGCCCTATACAGCAATGAGCAGTTCTTC. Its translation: CASSTYGALYSNEQFF.

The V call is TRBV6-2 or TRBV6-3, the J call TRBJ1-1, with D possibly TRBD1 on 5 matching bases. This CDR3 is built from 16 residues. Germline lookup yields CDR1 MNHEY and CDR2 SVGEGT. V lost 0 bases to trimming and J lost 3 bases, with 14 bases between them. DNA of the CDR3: TGTGCCAGCAGTTACTCGGGGCGGCATCTCGACACTGAAGCTTTCTTT. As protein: CASSYSGRHLDTEAFF.

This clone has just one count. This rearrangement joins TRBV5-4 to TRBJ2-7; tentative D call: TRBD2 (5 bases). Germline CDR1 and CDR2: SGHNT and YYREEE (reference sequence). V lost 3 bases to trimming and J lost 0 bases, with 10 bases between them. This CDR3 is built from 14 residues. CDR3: CASSSSGSSYEQYF. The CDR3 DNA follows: TGTGCCAGCAGCTCCAGCGGAAGCTCCTACGAGCAGTACTTC.

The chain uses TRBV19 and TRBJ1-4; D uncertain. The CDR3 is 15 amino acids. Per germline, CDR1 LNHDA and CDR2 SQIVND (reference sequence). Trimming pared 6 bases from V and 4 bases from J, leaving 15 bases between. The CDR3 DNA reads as TGTGCCAGTAGCGCCATTGGCCAGCTTAATGAAAAACTGTTTTTT. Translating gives CASSAIGQLNEKLFF.

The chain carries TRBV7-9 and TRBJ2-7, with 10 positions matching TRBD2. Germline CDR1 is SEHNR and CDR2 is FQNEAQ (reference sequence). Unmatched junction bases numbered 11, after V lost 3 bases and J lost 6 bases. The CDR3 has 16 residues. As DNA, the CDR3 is TGTGCCAGCAGCTTGCCTGCGAGCGGGAGGGCGGGCGAGCAGTACTTC. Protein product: CASSLPASGRAGEQYF.

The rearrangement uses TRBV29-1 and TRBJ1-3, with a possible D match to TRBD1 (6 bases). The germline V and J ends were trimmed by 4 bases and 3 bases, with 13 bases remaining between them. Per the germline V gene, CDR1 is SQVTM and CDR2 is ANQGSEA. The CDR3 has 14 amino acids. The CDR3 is CSVVGGRGGNTIYF. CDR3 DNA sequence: TGCAGCGTTGTGGGGGGGCGCGGTGGAAACACCATATATTTT.

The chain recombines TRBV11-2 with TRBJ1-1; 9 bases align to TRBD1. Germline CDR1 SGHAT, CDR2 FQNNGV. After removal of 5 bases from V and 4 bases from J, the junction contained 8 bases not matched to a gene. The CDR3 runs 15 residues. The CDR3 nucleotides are TGTGCCAGCAGCCCGCGGACAGGGGCAGTCACTGAAGCTTTCTTT. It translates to CASSPRTGAVTEAFF.

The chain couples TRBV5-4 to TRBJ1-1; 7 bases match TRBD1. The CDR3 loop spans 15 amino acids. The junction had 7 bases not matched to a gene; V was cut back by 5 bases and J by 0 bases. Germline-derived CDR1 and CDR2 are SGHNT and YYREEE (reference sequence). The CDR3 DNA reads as TGTGCCAGCAGTCATGGACAGGCTTTGAACACTGAAGCTTTCTTT. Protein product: CASSHGQALNTEAFF.

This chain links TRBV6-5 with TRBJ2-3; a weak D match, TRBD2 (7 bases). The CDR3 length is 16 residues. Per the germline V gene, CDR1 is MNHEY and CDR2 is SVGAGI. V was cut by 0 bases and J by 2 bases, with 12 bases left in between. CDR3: CASSYSGGPYTDTQYF. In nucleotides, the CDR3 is TGTGCCAGCAGTTACTCGGGGGGGCCCTACACAGATACGCAGTATTTT.

CDR3 DNA sequence: TGTGCCAGCAGCAAAGTCTCCCTAGCGGGATCCGGGGAGCTGTTTTTT. The encoded protein is CASSKVSLAGSGELFF. The chain links TRBV21-1 to TRBJ2-2; the table's D call, TRBD2, was not checked against the DNA. TRBV21-1 is assigned pseudogene status. This CDR3 has 16 residues.

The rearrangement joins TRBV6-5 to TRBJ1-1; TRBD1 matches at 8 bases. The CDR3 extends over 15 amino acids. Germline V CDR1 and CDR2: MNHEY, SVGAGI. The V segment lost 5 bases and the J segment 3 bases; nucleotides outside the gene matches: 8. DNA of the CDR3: TGTGCCAGCAGTCCTAGGACAGGGAAAGACACTGAAGCTTTCTTT. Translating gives CASSPRTGKDTEAFF.

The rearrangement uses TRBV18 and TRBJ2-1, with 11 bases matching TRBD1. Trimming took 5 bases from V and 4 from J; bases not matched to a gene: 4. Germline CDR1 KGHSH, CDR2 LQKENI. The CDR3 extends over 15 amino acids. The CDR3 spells CASSRTGGHYNEQFF. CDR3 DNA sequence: TGTGCCAGCTCAAGGACAGGGGGCCATTACAATGAGCAGTTCTTC.

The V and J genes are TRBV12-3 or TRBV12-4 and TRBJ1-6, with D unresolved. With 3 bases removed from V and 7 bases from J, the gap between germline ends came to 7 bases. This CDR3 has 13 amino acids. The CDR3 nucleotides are TGTGCCAGCAGTTTCTCAGAAAATTCACCCCTCCACTTT. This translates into CASSFSENSPLHF.

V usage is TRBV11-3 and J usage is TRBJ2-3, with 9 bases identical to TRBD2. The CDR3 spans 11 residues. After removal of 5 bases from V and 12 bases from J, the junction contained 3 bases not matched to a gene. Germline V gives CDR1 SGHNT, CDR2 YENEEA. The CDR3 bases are TGTGCCAGCAGCGCGGGAGGGCCACAGTATTTT. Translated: CASSAGGPQYF.

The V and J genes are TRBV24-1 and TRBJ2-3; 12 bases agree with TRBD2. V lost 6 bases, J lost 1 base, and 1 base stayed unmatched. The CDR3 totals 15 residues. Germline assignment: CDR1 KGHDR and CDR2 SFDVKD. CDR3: CATSRLAGGTDTQYF. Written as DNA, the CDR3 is TGTGCCACCAGTAGACTAGCGGGAGGCACAGATACGCAGTATTTT.

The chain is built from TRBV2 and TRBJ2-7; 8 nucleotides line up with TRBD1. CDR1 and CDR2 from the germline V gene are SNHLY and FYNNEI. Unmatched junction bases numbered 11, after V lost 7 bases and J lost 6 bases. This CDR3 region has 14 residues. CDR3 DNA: TGTGCCAGCATCGAATGGGGCAGGGGGCGCGAGCAGTACTTC. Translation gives CASIEWGRGREQYF.

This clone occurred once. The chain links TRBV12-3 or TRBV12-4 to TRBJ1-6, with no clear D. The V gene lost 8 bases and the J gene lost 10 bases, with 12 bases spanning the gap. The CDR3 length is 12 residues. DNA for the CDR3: TGTGCCAGCTCGCCTAGAGGATCACCCCTCCACTTT. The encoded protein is CASSPRGSPLHF.